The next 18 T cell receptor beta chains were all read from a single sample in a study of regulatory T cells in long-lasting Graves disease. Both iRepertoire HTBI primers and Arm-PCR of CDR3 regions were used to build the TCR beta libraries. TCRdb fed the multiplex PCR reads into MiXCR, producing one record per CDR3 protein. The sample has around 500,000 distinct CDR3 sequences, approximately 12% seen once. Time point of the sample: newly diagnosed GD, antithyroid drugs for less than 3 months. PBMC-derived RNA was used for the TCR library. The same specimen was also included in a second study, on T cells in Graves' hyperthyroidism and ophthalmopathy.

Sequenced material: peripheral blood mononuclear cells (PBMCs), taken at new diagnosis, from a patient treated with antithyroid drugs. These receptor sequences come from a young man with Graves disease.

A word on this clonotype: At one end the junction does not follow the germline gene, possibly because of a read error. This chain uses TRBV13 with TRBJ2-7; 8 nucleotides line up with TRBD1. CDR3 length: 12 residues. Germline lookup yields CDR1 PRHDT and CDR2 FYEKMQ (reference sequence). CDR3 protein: CASTQRGDRQTF. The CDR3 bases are TGTGCCAGCACCCAAAGGGGGGACAGGCAAACATTC.

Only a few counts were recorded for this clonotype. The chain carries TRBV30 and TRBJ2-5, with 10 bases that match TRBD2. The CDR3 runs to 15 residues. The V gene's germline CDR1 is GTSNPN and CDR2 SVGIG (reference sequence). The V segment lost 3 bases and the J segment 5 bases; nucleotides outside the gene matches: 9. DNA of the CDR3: TGTGCCTGGAGGGACCCCCTAGCGGGAGAGGAGACCCAGTACTTC. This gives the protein CAWRDPLAGEETQYF.

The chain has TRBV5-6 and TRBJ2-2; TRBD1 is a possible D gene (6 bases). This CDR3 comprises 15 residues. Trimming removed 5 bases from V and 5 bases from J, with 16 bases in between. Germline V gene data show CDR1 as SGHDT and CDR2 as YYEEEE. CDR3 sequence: CASSSQGRGTGELFF. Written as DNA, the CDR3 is TGTGCCAGCAGTTCTCAGGGAAGGGGGACCGGGGAGCTGTTTTTT.

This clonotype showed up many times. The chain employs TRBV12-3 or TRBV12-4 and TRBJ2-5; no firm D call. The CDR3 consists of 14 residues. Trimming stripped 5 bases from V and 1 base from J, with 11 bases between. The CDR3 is CASSPYSGQETQYF. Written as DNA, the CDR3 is TGTGCCAGCAGTCCCTATTCGGGCCAAGAGACCCAGTACTTC.

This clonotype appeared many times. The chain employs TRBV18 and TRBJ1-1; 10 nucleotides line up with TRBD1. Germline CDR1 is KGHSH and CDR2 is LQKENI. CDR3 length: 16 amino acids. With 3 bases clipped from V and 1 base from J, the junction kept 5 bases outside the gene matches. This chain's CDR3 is CASSPSTGGENTEAFF. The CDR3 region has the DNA TGTGCCAGCTCACCCTCGACAGGGGGCGAGAACACTGAAGCTTTCTTT.

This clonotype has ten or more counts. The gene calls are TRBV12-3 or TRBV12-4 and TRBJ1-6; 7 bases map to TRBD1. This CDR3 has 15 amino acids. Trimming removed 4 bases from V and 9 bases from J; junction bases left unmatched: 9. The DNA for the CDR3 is TGTGCCAGCAGTTCCCAGGGGGTCGGCGGTTCACCCCTCCACTTT. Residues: CASSSQGVGGSPLHF.

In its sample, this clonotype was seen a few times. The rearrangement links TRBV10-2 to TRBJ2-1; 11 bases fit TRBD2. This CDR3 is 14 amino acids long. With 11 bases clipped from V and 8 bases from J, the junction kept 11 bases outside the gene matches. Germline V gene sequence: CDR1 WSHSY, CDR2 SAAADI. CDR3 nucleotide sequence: TGCGCCGGAGCTGAGACTAGCGGGATTTATGAGCAGTTCTTC. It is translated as CAGAETSGIYEQFF.

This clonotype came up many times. CDR3 in amino acids: CASSPLSYYEQYF. In DNA form, the CDR3 reads TGTGCCAGCAGTCCCCTTAGTTACTACGAGCAGTACTTC. The chain links TRBV6-1 to TRBJ2-7, with no clear D. This CDR3 has 13 amino acids. Germline values: CDR1 MNHNS, CDR2 SASEGT. The germline V and J ends were trimmed by 5 bases and 3 bases, with 11 bases remaining between them.

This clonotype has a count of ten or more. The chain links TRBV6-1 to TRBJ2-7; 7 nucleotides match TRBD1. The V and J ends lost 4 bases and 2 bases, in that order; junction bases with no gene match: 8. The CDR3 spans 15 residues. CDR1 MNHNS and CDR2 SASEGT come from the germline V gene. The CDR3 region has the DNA TGTGCCAGCAGTGCCCAACTCGACAGGGCCTACGAGCAGTACTTC. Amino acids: CASSAQLDRAYEQYF.

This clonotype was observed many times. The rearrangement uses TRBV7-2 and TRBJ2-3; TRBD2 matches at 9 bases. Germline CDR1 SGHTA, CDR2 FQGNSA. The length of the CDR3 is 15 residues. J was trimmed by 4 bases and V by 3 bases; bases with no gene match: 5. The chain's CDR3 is CASSFLGTSSDTQYF. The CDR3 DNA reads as TGTGCCAGCAGCTTCTTGGGGACTAGCTCAGATACGCAGTATTTT.

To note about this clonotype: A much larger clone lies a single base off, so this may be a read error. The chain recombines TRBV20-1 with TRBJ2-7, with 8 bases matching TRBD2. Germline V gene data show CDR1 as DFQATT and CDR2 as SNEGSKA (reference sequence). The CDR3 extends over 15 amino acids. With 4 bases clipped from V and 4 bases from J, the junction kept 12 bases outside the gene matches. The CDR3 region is CSAKPGLVGVYEQYF. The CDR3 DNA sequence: TGCAGTGCTAAGCCGGGACTAGTGGGAGTGTACGAGCAGTACTTC.

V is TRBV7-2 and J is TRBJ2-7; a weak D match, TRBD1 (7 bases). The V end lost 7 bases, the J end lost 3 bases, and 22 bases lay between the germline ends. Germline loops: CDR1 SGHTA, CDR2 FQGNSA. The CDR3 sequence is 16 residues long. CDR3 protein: CASNHQGGSHYYEQYF. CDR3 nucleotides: TGTGCCAGCAATCACCAGGGGGGCTCACATTACTACGAGCAGTACTTC.

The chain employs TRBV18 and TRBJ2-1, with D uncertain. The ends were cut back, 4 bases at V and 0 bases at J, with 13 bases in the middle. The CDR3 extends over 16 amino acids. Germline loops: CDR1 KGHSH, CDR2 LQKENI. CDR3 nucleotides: TGTGCCAGCTCACGAACGTCTACGAGCTCCTACAATGAGCAGTTCTTC. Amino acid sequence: CASSRTSTSSYNEQFF.

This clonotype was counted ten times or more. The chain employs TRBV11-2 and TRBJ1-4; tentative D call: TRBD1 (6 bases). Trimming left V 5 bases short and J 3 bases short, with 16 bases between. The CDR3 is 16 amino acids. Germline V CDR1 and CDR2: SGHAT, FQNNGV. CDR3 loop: CASSQPTGGANEKLFF. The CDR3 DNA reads TGTGCCAGCAGCCAACCGACAGGAGGTGCTAATGAAAAACTGTTTTTT. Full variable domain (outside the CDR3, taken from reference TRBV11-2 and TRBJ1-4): EAGVAQSPRYKIIEKRQSVAFWCNPISGHATLYWYQQILGQGPKLLIQFQNNGVVDDSQLPKDRFSAERLKGVDSTLKIQPAKLEDSAVYLCASSQPTGGANEKLFFGSGTQLSVL.

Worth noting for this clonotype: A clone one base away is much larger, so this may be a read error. The CDR3 here is CASSEERTDTQYF. CDR3 DNA sequence: TGTGCCAGCAGCGAAGAGCGAACAGATACGCAGTATTTT. The gene calls are TRBV11-2 and TRBJ2-3; no clear D. CDR1 is SGHAT and CDR2 is FQNNGV in the germline V gene. The CDR3 loop spans 13 amino acids. V lost 5 bases and J 3 bases, leaving 9 bases between the germline ends.

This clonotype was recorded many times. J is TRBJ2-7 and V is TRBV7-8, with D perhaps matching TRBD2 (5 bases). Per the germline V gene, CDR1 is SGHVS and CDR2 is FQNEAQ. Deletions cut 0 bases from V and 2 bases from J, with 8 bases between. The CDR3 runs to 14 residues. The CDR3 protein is CASSLAPGTYEQYF. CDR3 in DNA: TGTGCCAGCAGCTTAGCCCCGGGGACCTACGAGCAGTACTTC.

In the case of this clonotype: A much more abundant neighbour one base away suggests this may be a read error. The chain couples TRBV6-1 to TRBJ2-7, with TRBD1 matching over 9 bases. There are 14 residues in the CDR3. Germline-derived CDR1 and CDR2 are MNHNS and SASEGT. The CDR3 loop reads CASSGTGKNYEKYF. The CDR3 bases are TGTGCCAGCAGCGGGACAGGGAAGAACTACGAGAAGTACTTC.

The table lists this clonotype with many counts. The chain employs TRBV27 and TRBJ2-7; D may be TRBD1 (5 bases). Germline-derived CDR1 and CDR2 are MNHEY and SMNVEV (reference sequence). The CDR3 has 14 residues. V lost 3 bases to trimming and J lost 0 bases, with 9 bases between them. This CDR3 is CASSLTVSSYEQYF. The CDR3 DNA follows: TGTGCCAGCAGTTTGACAGTTAGCTCCTACGAGCAGTACTTC.